These 22 T cell receptor beta chains came from one sample sequenced in a study of OX40 agonist ivuxolimab in advanced cancers. Repertoires were generated with immunoSEQ multiplex PCR, while TCRdb's copy carries only in-frame clones and drops some. The sample has fewer than 85,000 clones, roughly 84% seen once. The source material was CD4+ or CD8+ T cells sorted from blood, sampled in a trial of the OX40 agonist ivuxolimab. These receptors all come from an adult with an advanced solid tumor such as melanoma, head and neck, liver or kidney cancer.

The chain combines TRBV7-3 with TRBJ2-1, with TRBD2 as a possible D gene (6 bases). CDR1 SGHTA and CDR2 FQGTGA come from the germline V gene. The CDR3 has 17 amino acids. Trimming took 5 bases from V and 0 from J, leaving 17 bases between them. CDR3 DNA sequence: TGTGCCAGCAGCCCTTGGGGTGGGGGGACCTCCTACAATGAGCAGTTCTTC. Translating gives CASSPWGGGTSYNEQFF. The full variable domain, its missing parts supplied by reference TRBV7-3 and TRBJ2-1, is GAGVSQTPSNKVTEKGKYVELRCDPISGHTALYWYRQSLGQGPEFLIYFQGTGAADDSGLPNDRFFAVRPEGSVSTLKIQRTERGDSAVYLCASSPWGGGTSYNEQFFGPGTRLTVL.

To note about this clone: The sample contains more than one DNA sequence encoding this CDR3. The V call is TRBV9, the J call TRBJ2-7, with a tentative D call TRBD2 (6 bases). The CDR3 has 14 amino acids. Germline values: CDR1 SGDLS, CDR2 YYNGEE. V was trimmed by 0 bases and J by 2 bases, leaving 9 bases between them. The CDR3 DNA sequence: TGTGCCAGCAGCGTAGGGCGGGGAACCTACGAGCAGTACTTC. Translation: CASSVGRGTYEQYF.

This clone appeared a single time. The gene calls are TRBV7-6 and TRBJ2-5; 11 bases fit TRBD2. Germline values: CDR1 SGHVS, CDR2 FNYEAQ. The V and J ends lost 5 bases and 5 bases, in that order; junction bases with no gene match: 7. This CDR3 has 15 amino acids. DNA of the CDR3: TGTGCCAGCAGCCCCCTGGGGACTAGCGGTGAGACCCAGTACTTC. It translates to CASSPLGTSGETQYF. Looking up the rest from reference TRBV7-6 and TRBJ2-5 gives the full variable domain: GAGVSQSPRYKVTKRGQDVALRCDPISGHVSLYWYRQALGQGPEFLTYFNYEAQQDKSGLPNDRFSAERPEGSISTLTIQRTEQRDSAMYRCASSPLGTSGETQYFGPGTRLLVL.

The genes are TRBV5-4 and TRBJ2-7; D uncertain. Germline V gene data show CDR1 as SGHNT and CDR2 as YYREEE (reference sequence). The CDR3 consists of 13 residues. V lost 3 bases, J lost 6 bases, and 13 bases lay in between. CDR3 nucleotide sequence: TGTGCCAGCAGCTCCGGAATTTCGGGCGAGCAGTACTTC. The encoded protein is CASSSGISGEQYF.

This chain joins TRBV19 and TRBJ2-3, with D uncertain. V dropped 5 bases and J dropped 3 bases, with 6 bases sitting between them. This CDR3 region has 12 residues. Germline lookup yields CDR1 LNHDA and CDR2 SQIVND (reference sequence). CDR3 nucleotides: TGTGCCAGTAGTTGGGAAACAGATACGCAGTATTTT. Translating gives CASSWETDTQYF.

V and J are TRBV7-5 and TRBJ1-2; TRBD1 is the table's D call, not checked against the DNA. TRBV7-5 is reported as a pseudogene. The CDR3 spans 14 residues. CDR3 nucleotides: TGTGTCAGAAGCTTATGGCAGGGGAAGGATGGCTACACCTTC. This encodes CVRSLWQGKDGYTF.

The count of this clone is one. V usage is TRBV6-1 and J usage is TRBJ1-1; D ambiguous. The V end lost 1 base, the J end lost 0 bases, and 12 bases lay between the germline ends. The V gene's germline CDR1 is MNHNS and CDR2 SASEGT. The CDR3 spans 16 residues. The CDR3 loop reads CASSEVLWGMNTEAFF. CDR3 nucleotides: TGTGCCAGCAGTGAAGTTCTCTGGGGTATGAACACTGAAGCTTTCTTT.

This rearrangement joins TRBV19 to TRBJ1-3; tentatively, D is TRBD1 (6 bases). The germline gives CDR1 LNHDA, CDR2 SQIVND (reference sequence). This CDR3 has 16 amino acids. Trimming shortened V by 6 bases and J by 0 bases, and 15 bases separated the two germline ends. The DNA of the CDR3 is TGTGCCAGTAGAGACCCCGGGGGCGCCTCTGGAAACACCATATATTTT. Translation gives CASRDPGGASGNTIYF.

This rearrangement joins TRBV28 to TRBJ1-2, with a weak D call TRBD1 (6 bases). Germline CDR1 reads MDHEN; CDR2 reads SYDVKM. The CDR3 totals 13 residues. The V gene lost 10 bases and the J gene lost 6 bases, with 18 bases spanning the gap. The CDR3 nucleotides are TGTGCCACTAGACTCACAGGGAGGGATGGCTACACCTTC. Translated: CATRLTGRDGYTF.

This clone was recorded only once. The genes are TRBV7-7 and TRBJ2-5, with D perhaps TRBD2 (5 bases). Germline V gene lookup returns CDR1 SSHAT and CDR2 FNYEAQ (reference sequence). The CDR3 totals 13 residues. With 4 bases removed from V and 7 bases from J, the gap between germline ends came to 13 bases. CDR3 bases: TGTGCCAGCAGCTCCACTAGGGCGGGGACCCAGTACTTC. Protein sequence: CASSSTRAGTQYF.

The chain links TRBV18 to TRBJ2-1; D is uncertain. Trimming cost V 3 bases and J 6 bases, with 9 bases left between them. This CDR3 comprises 13 residues. Germline loops: CDR1 KGHSH, CDR2 LQKENI. The CDR3 is CASSPTQTNEQFF. The CDR3 coding sequence is TGTGCCAGCTCACCGACTCAAACCAATGAGCAGTTCTTC.

The chain uses TRBV10-3 and TRBJ1-2, with D possibly being TRBD1 (5 bases). The V and J ends lost 6 bases and 8 bases respectively, with 19 bases between them. From germline, CDR1 is ENHRY and CDR2 SYGVKD. There are 14 residues in the CDR3. The CDR3 nucleotides read TGTGCCATCAGCAAGGACGGCCCAGGGTACGGCTACACCTTC. This translates into CAISKDGPGYGYTF.

This chain joins TRBV19 and TRBJ2-3, with D maybe TRBD1 (5 bases). Trimming left V 9 bases short and J 0 bases short, with 13 bases between. Germline V gene lookup returns CDR1 LNHDA and CDR2 SQIVND (reference sequence). The CDR3 has 14 residues. DNA for the CDR3: TGTGCCAGCAAGACAGAACTTAGCACAGATACGCAGTATTTT. Translating gives CASKTELSTDTQYF.

The count of this clone is one. The rearrangement uses TRBV19 and TRBJ1-1; D might be TRBD1 (6 bases). This CDR3 contains 16 residues. The V end lost 8 bases, the J end lost 4 bases, and 23 bases lay between the germline ends. Germline V CDR1 and CDR2: LNHDA, SQIVND (reference sequence). The DNA of the CDR3 is TGTGCCAGTCTGAACAGGGCCGGCGGGGGTGGCACTGAAGCTTTCTTT. Its translation is CASLNRAGGGGTEAFF.

CDR3 in amino acids: CASSHGQGSPSTGELFF. As DNA, the CDR3 is TGTGCCAGCAGCCACGGACAGGGATCCCCGAGCACCGGGGAGCTGTTTTTT. This chain links TRBV11-2 with TRBJ2-2, with 8 bases matching TRBD1. Germline V gene data show CDR1 as SGHAT and CDR2 as FQNNGV. The CDR3 totals 17 residues. The V gene end was trimmed by 5 bases and the J gene end by 4 bases; junction bases not matched to a gene: 12.

The chain links TRBV7-3 to TRBJ1-1; a possible D gene is TRBD1 (6 bases). The V gene lost 5 bases and the J gene lost 0 bases, with 13 bases spanning the gap. Germline CDR1 is SGHTA and CDR2 is FQGTGA. The CDR3 length is 15 residues. The CDR3 coding sequence is TGTGCCAGCAGCCCTCTCGGGGGCATGAACACTGAAGCTTTCTTT. Its protein is CASSPLGGMNTEAFF.

The rearrangement links TRBV4-1 to TRBJ2-4, with D tentatively TRBD1 or TRBD2 (5 bases each). The CDR3 is 15 amino acids. Trimming removed 0 bases from V and 6 bases from J, with 12 bases in between. Germline V gives CDR1 MGHRA, CDR2 YSYEKL. The CDR3 spells CASSQDGASVNIQYF. The CDR3, as DNA: TGCGCCAGCAGCCAAGACGGGGCCTCCGTAAACATTCAGTACTTC.

The chain has TRBV5-1 and TRBJ2-2; D may be TRBD2 (5 bases). Germline V gene lookup returns CDR1 SGHRS and CDR2 YFSETQ. This CDR3 is built from 11 residues. V was trimmed by 9 bases and J by 8 bases, leaving 11 bases between them. The CDR3 here is CAKTTAGELFF. CDR3 sequence (DNA): TGCGCCAAGACTACGGCAGGGGAGCTGTTTTTT.

The gene calls are TRBV28 and TRBJ1-4, with TRBD1 matching over 9 bases. This CDR3 is 17 amino acids long. Germline-derived CDR1 and CDR2 are MDHEN and SYDVKM. V was clipped by 6 bases and J by 4 bases; unmatched bases: 12. CDR3 in DNA: TGTGCCAGCAGCCGGGGCCGGGACAGGGTCCTTAATGAAAAACTGTTTTTT. Translating it yields CASSRGRDRVLNEKLFF. The full variable domain, rest sourced from reference TRBV28 and TRBJ1-4, is DVKVTQSSRYLVKRTGEKVFLECVQDMDHENMFWYRQDPGLGLRLIYFSYDVKMKEKGDIPEGYSVSREKKERFSLILESASTNQTSMYLCASSRGRDRVLNEKLFFGSGTQLSVL.

The rearrangement links TRBV19 to TRBJ2-6; D perhaps matches TRBD1 (5 bases). The CDR3 totals 15 residues. Trimming pared 5 bases from V and 0 bases from J, leaving 8 bases between. Germline-derived CDR1 and CDR2 are LNHDA and SQIVND (reference sequence). This CDR3 reads CASSPGHSGANVLTF. CDR3 in DNA: TGTGCCAGTAGTCCCGGACACTCTGGGGCCAACGTCCTGACTTTC.

With respect to this clone: The sample holds other DNA sequences that translate to the same CDR3. This sequence joins TRBV5-1 and TRBJ2-3; no clear D gene. Germline V lookup: CDR1 SGHRS, CDR2 YFSETQ. Trimming left V 0 bases short and J 0 bases short, with 8 bases between. The CDR3 has 15 amino acids. CDR3: CASSLVSASTDTQYF. CDR3 bases: TGCGCCAGCAGCTTGGTGTCGGCAAGCACAGATACGCAGTATTTT.

The V and J genes are TRBV4-1 and TRBJ2-6; a weak D match, TRBD2 (5 bases). CDR1 is MGHRA, CDR2 YSYEKL, per germline. The CDR3 is 18 amino acids. Trimming cost V 5 bases and J 0 bases, with 17 bases left between them. CDR3 protein: CASSVGPRVDSGANVLTF. The CDR3 DNA follows: TGCGCCAGCAGCGTTGGGCCGAGGGTTGACTCTGGGGCCAACGTCCTGACTTTC.